A single sample is the source of the 21 T cell receptor beta chains below, sequenced in a study of T cells after somatic rescue of genetic block. Data came from immunoSEQ multiplex PCR; TCRdb stores just in-frame clones and leaves some out. This table holds roughly 51,000 clones, roughly 96% found once. The sample was peripheral blood mononuclear cells (PBMCs). The receptors derive from a child less than two years old.

Note on this clone: Other DNA sequences from this sample encode an identical CDR3 as well. The chain employs TRBV6-5 and TRBJ2-1, with D possibly TRBD1 on 5 matching bases. CDR3 length: 14 residues. The germline V gene has CDR1 MNHEY and CDR2 SVGAGI. Trimming removed 2 bases from V and 0 bases from J, with 5 bases in between. The CDR3 reads CASSYRGSYNEQFF. The CDR3 DNA sequence: TGTGCCAGCAGTTACAGGGGCTCCTACAATGAGCAGTTCTTC.

V usage is TRBV18 and J usage is TRBJ2-2, with unresolved D. The V end was cut by 2 bases, the J end by 2 bases, with 6 bases between. CDR1 and CDR2 (germline): KGHSH, LQKENI. The CDR3 has 14 amino acids. The CDR3 is CASSPRANTGELFF. CDR3 DNA: TGTGCCAGCTCACCAAGGGCTAACACCGGGGAGCTGTTTTTT.

The CDR3 is CTSTRSTGGAGNTIYF. CDR3 sequence (DNA): TGCACCAGCACCCGAAGTACAGGGGGCGCGGGAAACACCATATATTTT. The chain recombines TRBV1 with TRBJ1-3; the D call in the table, TRBD1, was not verified against the DNA. TRBV1 is a listed pseudogene. The length of the CDR3 is 16 residues.

This clone occurred once. This sequence joins TRBV30 and TRBJ2-5, with TRBD1 identical over 7 bases. The V gene end was trimmed by 6 bases and the J gene end by 4 bases; junction bases not matched to a gene: 5. Germline CDR1 and CDR2: GTSNPN and SVGIG (reference sequence). The CDR3 loop spans 12 amino acids. CDR3 amino acids: CACDRDRETQYF. CDR3 bases: TGTGCCTGCGACAGGGACCGAGAGACCCAGTACTTC.

The chain carries TRBV7-2 and TRBJ2-5; 12 bases are shared with TRBD2. Germline V gives CDR1 SGHTA, CDR2 FQGNSA. The CDR3 is 16 residues long. With V trimmed by 5 bases and J by 2 bases, 6 bases remained unmatched. CDR3 in amino acids: CASSRGTSGQQETQYF. The CDR3 DNA reads as TGTGCCAGCAGCAGAGGGACTAGCGGGCAACAAGAGACCCAGTACTTC. Together with reference TRBV7-2 and TRBJ2-5, the CDR3 gives the full variable domain: GAGVSQSPSNKVTEKGKDVELRCDPISGHTALYWYRQSLGQGLEFLIYFQGNSAPDKSGLPSDRFSAERTGGSVSTLTIQRTQQEDSAVYLCASSRGTSGQQETQYFGPGTRLLVL.

V and J are TRBV27 and TRBJ2-1, with TRBD2 matching over 7 bases. CDR3 length equals 14 residues. Germline trimming cut 8 bases from V and 5 bases from J; bases unmatched to any gene: 9. From germline, CDR1 is MNHEY and CDR2 SMNVEV (reference sequence). CDR3 sequence reads: CASSSGNRDNEQFF. The CDR3 DNA reads TGTGCCAGCTCCAGCGGGAACCGCGACAATGAGCAGTTCTTC.

This sequence joins TRBV29-1 and TRBJ1-2; 8 bases are shared with TRBD1. In germline, CDR1 is SQVTM, CDR2 ANQGSEA. The CDR3 runs 16 residues. With V trimmed by 6 bases and J by 8 bases, 20 bases remained unmatched. CDR3 sequence reads: CSVPGVKRQGSYGYTF. As DNA, the CDR3 is TGCAGCGTCCCTGGGGTGAAGAGACAGGGGTCTTACGGCTACACCTTC.

The CDR3 sequence: CASSPPTGGRQKTQYF. For the CDR3, the DNA is TGTGCCAGCAGTCCCCCAACAGGGGGTCGGCAAAAGACCCAGTACTTC. The chain employs TRBV28 and TRBJ2-5; 8 bases are shared with TRBD1. Germline V gene data show CDR1 as MDHEN and CDR2 as SYDVKM. CDR3 length equals 16 residues. V lost 5 bases to trimming and J lost 6 bases; unmatched junction nucleotides: 14.

The CDR3 protein is CASSVWGDGYTF. The CDR3 bases are TGTGCCAGCAGCGTGTGGGGGGATGGCTACACCTTC. V gene TRBV7-8 combines with J gene TRBJ1-2; tentatively, D is TRBD1 (5 bases). This CDR3 is built from 12 residues. Germline values: CDR1 SGHVS, CDR2 FQNEAQ. Trimming pared 5 bases from V and 6 bases from J, leaving 10 bases between.

This rearrangement joins TRBV15 to TRBJ1-4; 7 bases line up with TRBD1. The junction had 6 bases not matched to a gene; V was cut back by 3 bases and J by 5 bases. This CDR3 comprises 15 residues. Germline loops: CDR1 LNHNV, CDR2 YYDKDF (reference sequence). CDR3 bases: TGTGCCACCAGCAGTATTTGGACAGGAAATGAAAAACTGTTTTTT. It codes for CATSSIWTGNEKLFF.

The table lists this clone with a count of one. V gene TRBV30 combines with J gene TRBJ2-1; D is undetermined. Germline V lookup: CDR1 GTSNPN, CDR2 SVGIG (reference sequence). CDR3 length: 13 amino acids. V lost 0 bases and J lost 6, with 9 bases in between. Here the CDR3 DNA reads TGTGCCTGGAGTGTCCCGAGGCGCAATGAGCAGTTCTTC. It yields the protein CAWSVPRRNEQFF. Combining the CDR3 with reference TRBV30 and TRBJ2-1 gives the whole variable domain SQTIHQWPATLVQPVGSPLSLECTVEGTSNPNLYWYRQAAGRGLQLLFYSVGIGQISSEVPQNLSASRPQDRQFILSSKKLLLSDSGFYLCAWSVPRRNEQFFGPGTRLTVL.

This chain connects TRBV5-1 to TRBJ1-2, with 7 bases fitting TRBD1. The germline V gene encodes CDR1 SGHRS and CDR2 YFSETQ. J was trimmed by 5 bases and V by 5 bases; bases with no gene match: 21. This CDR3 spans 18 amino acids. CDR3 loop: CASRPRADRITLPYGYTF. CDR3 DNA sequence: TGCGCCAGCAGGCCGCGAGCGGACAGGATTACCCTCCCTTATGGCTACACCTTC.

The chain couples TRBV15 to TRBJ2-1; 12 nucleotides line up with TRBD2. The CDR3 runs to 16 residues. Germline CDR1 is LNHNV and CDR2 is YYDKDF (reference sequence). J lost 8 bases, V lost 3 bases, and 8 bases had no gene match. CDR3 coding DNA: TGTGCCACCAGCAGGACCGGGACTAGCGGGCCCTATGAGCAGTTCTTC. Protein sequence: CATSRTGTSGPYEQFF.

The chain uses TRBV2 and TRBJ2-3, with a possible D match to TRBD1 (5 bases). V dropped 4 bases and J dropped 3 bases, with 11 bases sitting between them. Germline assignment: CDR1 SNHLY and CDR2 FYNNEI. The CDR3 contains 14 residues. CDR3 sequence: CASSVQVGTDTQYF. The CDR3 DNA sequence: TGTGCCAGCAGTGTACAGGTGGGGACAGATACGCAGTATTTT.

CDR3: CASSYSTGGNEQFF. Written as DNA, the CDR3 is TGTGCCAGCAGTTACTCGACAGGGGGGAATGAGCAGTTCTTC. V usage is TRBV6-5 and J usage is TRBJ2-1; 9 bases align to TRBD1. V was pared by 0 bases and J by 7 bases, with 1 base of the junction left unmatched. Germline loops: CDR1 MNHEY, CDR2 SVGAGI. This CDR3 has 14 amino acids.

The genes are TRBV4-2 and TRBJ2-1; D ambiguous. V gave up 4 bases and J gave up 0 bases, with 10 bases separating them. The germline V gene encodes CDR1 LGHNA and CDR2 YNFKEQ. This CDR3 spans 15 amino acids. The CDR3 nucleotides read TGTGCCAGCAGCCGGGGTCGTAGCTCCTACAATGAGCAGTTCTTC. Protein: CASSRGRSSYNEQFF.

This rearrangement joins TRBV7-9 to TRBJ2-2; D tentatively fits TRBD1 or TRBD2 (5 bases each). Germline V gene data show CDR1 as SEHNR and CDR2 as FQNEAQ (reference sequence). The CDR3 sequence is 14 residues long. With 3 bases removed from V and 6 bases from J, the gap between germline ends came to 11 bases. The CDR3 region is CASSLAGRAGELFF. The CDR3, as DNA: TGTGCCAGCAGCTTGGCAGGGCGGGCCGGGGAGCTGTTTTTT.

The rearrangement links TRBV2 to TRBJ1-6; 7 bases fit TRBD1. V lost 4 bases to trimming and J lost 9 bases; unmatched junction nucleotides: 9. CDR1 is SNHLY and CDR2 is FYNNEI in the germline V gene. The CDR3 contains 15 residues. The CDR3, as DNA: TGTGCCAGCAGTGGACATACAGGGGTAGGTTCACCCCTCCACTTT. Amino acid sequence: CASSGHTGVGSPLHF. Full variable domain (rest looked up from reference TRBV2 and TRBJ1-6): EPEVTQTPSHQVTQMGQEVILRCVPISNHLYFYWYRQILGQKVEFLVSFYNNEISEKSEIFDDQFSVERPDGSNFTLKIRSTKLEDSAMYFCASSGHTGVGSPLHFGNGTRLTVT.

A single count supports this clone. The J gene is TRBJ1-2, the V gene TRBV9, with TRBD1 identical over 10 bases. The CDR3 length is 15 residues. The V gene end was trimmed by 0 bases and the J gene end by 4 bases; junction bases not matched to a gene: 3. Per the germline V gene, CDR1 is SGDLS and CDR2 is YYNGEE. The CDR3, as DNA: TGTGCCAGCAGCGTAGGGGGGACAGGGGCCTATGGCTACACCTTC. Encoded protein: CASSVGGTGAYGYTF.

This chain links TRBV4-3 with TRBJ2-1; perhaps TRBD1 as D (5 bases). CDR3 length equals 14 residues. CDR1 LGHNA and CDR2 YSLEER come from the germline V gene. Trimming shortened V by 0 bases and J by 4 bases, and 7 bases separated the two germline ends. CDR3 residues: CASSQDQGYNEQFF. CDR3 bases: TGCGCCAGCAGCCAAGATCAGGGATACAATGAGCAGTTCTTC.

This clone occurred once. The V and J genes are TRBV12-5 and TRBJ1-2, with 8 bases lining up with TRBD1. The CDR3 totals 14 residues. The V gene's germline CDR1 is LGHNT and CDR2 FRNRAP. V gave up 8 bases and J gave up 2 bases; unmatched junction bases: 7. The CDR3 DNA reads TGTGCTAGTCGCCGGGACAGGTTGAACTATGGCTACACCTTC. It translates to CASRRDRLNYGYTF.